Presented here are 5 T cell receptor beta chains from one specimen sequenced in a study of T cell responses to AZD1222 COVID-19 vaccine. Generated by immunoSEQ multiplex PCR, the TCRdb table keeps only in-frame clones and is missing some. The table has 150,000 or so clones, about 92% seen once. The source material was peripheral blood, sampled 28 days after the second AZD1222 dose. Receptor source: an adult who received the AZD1222 COVID-19 vaccine.

The V call is TRBV5-4, the J call TRBJ2-3; D is uncertain. This CDR3 contains 15 residues. V was clipped by 4 bases and J by 6 bases, with 18 bases between them. From germline, CDR1 is SGHNT and CDR2 YYREEE (reference sequence). CDR3 nucleotides: TGTGCCAGCAGCCCTGCCGGACGTTCCGGGGATACGCAGTATTTT. It is translated as CASSPAGRSGDTQYF.

The rearrangement joins TRBV4-2 to TRBJ1-6, with TRBD1 matching 7 bases. The CDR3 loop spans 16 amino acids. After removal of 1 base from V and 7 bases from J, the junction contained 7 bases not matched to a gene. In germline, CDR1 is LGHNA, CDR2 YNFKEQ. The CDR3 nucleotides read TGTGCCAGCAGCCAAGGGGGGACAGCAGTAAATTCACCCCTCCACTTT. This translates into CASSQGGTAVNSPLHF.

The rearrangement links TRBV6-1 to TRBJ1-1, with 7 bases identical to TRBD1. There are 15 residues in the CDR3. Germline V lookup: CDR1 MNHNS, CDR2 SASEGT. V was clipped by 3 bases and J by 1 base; unmatched bases: 5. Here the CDR3 DNA reads TGTGCCAGCAGTGAGACAGGGTGGACGAACACTGAAGCTTTCTTT. This gives the protein CASSETGWTNTEAFF.

The chain couples TRBV18 to TRBJ1-1, with D possibly TRBD1 on 5 matching bases. The CDR3 contains 14 residues. Germline V lookup: CDR1 KGHSH, CDR2 LQKENI. The germline V and J ends were trimmed by 6 bases and 1 base, with 12 bases remaining between them. CDR3 sequence reads: CASSPDRKNTEAFF. CDR3 nucleotide sequence: TGTGCCAGCTCCCCCGACAGAAAGAACACTGAAGCTTTCTTT. Complete variable domain (other parts from reference TRBV18 and TRBJ1-1): NAGVMQNPRHLVRRRGQEARLRCSPMKGHSHVYWYRQLPEEGLKFMVYLQKENIIDESGMPKERFSAEFPKEGPSILRIQQVVRGDSAAYFCASSPDRKNTEAFFGQGTRLTVV.

This clone has a single count. The genes are TRBV6-6 and TRBJ2-2; a weak D match, TRBD2 (5 bases). This CDR3 contains 15 residues. Germline V CDR1 and CDR2: MNHNY, SVGAGI (reference sequence). V lost 2 bases and J lost 2, with 9 bases in between. The CDR3 sequence: CASSYTRTNTGELFF. In nucleotides, the CDR3 is TGTGCCAGCAGTTACACTAGGACTAACACCGGGGAGCTGTTTTTT.